This T cell receptor (beta chain) emerged from a study of T cells in Graves' hyperthyroidism and ophthalmopathy. Findings and limits, study-wide: The model identified upcoming ophthalmopathy a median 6.5 months ahead of onset. Ophthalmopathy and stable hyperthyroidism were separated by a 13 V-J model. Most thyroid clonotypes expanded above 0.001 appeared in blood too.

This clonotype was detected ten times or more. Its antigen is unidentified. PBMCs were collected from an approximately 10 ml volume of fresh peripheral blood. Germline values: CDR1 DFQATT, CDR2 SNEGSKA (reference sequence). The V gene end was trimmed by 3 bases and the J gene end by 4 bases; junction bases not matched to a gene: 4. The CDR3 is made up of 14 amino acids. Amplified regions were TCR beta CDR3 sequences from RNA transcripts. HTBI primers drove first-round RT-PCR of the TCR CDR3. TCRdb called the multiplex PCR reads again in MiXCR, with one record for every CDR3 protein. The sample includes a few hundred thousand distinct CDR3 sequences, roughly 18% of them seen just once.

J is TRBJ2-3 and V is TRBV20-1; 10 bases are a match to TRBD2. The TCR was taken from a woman between 45 and 65 years old with Graves' hyperthyroidism. Material: blood. The CDR3 spells CSASVAGGPDTQYF. The CDR3 DNA reads TGCAGTGCTAGTGTAGCGGGAGGACCAGATACGCAGTATTTT.